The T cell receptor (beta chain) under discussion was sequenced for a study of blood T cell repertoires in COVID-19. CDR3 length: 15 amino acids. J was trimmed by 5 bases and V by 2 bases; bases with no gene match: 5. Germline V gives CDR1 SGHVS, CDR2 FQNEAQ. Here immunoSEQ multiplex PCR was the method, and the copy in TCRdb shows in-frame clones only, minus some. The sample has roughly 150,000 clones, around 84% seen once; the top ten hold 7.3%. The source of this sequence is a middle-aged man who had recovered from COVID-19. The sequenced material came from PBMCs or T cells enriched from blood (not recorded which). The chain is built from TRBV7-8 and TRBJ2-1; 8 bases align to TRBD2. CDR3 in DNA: TGTGCCAGCAGCTTAAACCTAGCGGGTCACAATGAGCAGTTCTTC. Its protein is CASSLNLAGHNEQFF.